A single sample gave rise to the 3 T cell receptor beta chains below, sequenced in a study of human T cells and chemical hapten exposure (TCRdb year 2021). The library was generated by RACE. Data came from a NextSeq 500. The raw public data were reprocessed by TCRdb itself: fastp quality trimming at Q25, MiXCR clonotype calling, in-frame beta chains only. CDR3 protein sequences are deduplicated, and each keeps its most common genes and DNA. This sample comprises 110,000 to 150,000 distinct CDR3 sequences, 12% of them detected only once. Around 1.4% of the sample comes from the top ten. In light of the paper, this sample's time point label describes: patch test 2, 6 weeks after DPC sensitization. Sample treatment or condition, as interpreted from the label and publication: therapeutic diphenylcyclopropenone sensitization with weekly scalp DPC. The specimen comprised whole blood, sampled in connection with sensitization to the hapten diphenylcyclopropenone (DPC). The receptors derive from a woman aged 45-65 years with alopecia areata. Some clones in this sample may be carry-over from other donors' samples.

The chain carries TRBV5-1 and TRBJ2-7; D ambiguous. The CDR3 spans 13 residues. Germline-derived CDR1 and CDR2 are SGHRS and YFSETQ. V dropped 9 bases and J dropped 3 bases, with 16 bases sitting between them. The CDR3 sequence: CATLTSGIYEQYF. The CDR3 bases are TGCGCCACCCTCACTTCAGGAATCTACGAGCAGTACTTC.

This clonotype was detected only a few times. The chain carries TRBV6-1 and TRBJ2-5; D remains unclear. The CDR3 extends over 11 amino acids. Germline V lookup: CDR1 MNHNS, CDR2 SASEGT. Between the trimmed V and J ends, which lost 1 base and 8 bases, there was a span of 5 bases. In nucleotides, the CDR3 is TGTGCCAGCAGTGAAGGCTCTACCCAGTACTTC. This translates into CASSEGSTQYF.

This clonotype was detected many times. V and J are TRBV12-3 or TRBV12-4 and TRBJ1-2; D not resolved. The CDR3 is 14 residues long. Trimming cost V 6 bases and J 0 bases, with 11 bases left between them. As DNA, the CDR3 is TGTGCCAGCAGGGGGATGGTAGCTAACTATGGCTACACCTTC. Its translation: CASRGMVANYGYTF.